The 5 T cell receptor beta chains below were found in one sample sequenced in a study of shared clonotypes between healthy human individuals. The table came from immunoSEQ multiplex PCR; TCRdb's copy has only in-frame clones and leaves some out. This sample has approximately 440,000 clones, with roughly four fifths found just once. Sequencing was done on a sample of PBMCs. These receptors all come from a woman aged 40-49 years in good health. Some clones in this sample may be carry-over from other donors' samples.

Notes on this clone: A far larger clone is a single base away, which makes a read error likely. The rearrangement joins TRBV30 to TRBJ2-2; no clear D. Germline-derived CDR1 and CDR2 are GTSNPN and SVGIG (reference sequence). Trimming removed 2 bases at V and 7 bases at J, with 14 bases between. The length of the CDR3 is 14 residues. CDR3 residues: CAWSRVVLYGELFF. Here the CDR3 DNA reads TGTGCCTGGAGTCGGGTAGTGTTGTACGGGGAGCTGTTTTTT.

V is TRBV15 and J is TRBJ2-7; tentative D call: TRBD2 (6 bases). V was clipped by 0 bases and J by 3 bases, with 12 bases between them. The V gene's germline CDR1 is LNHNV and CDR2 YYDKDF (reference sequence). The CDR3 is made up of 15 amino acids. The CDR3 loop is CATSRDMEGLYEQYF. The CDR3 DNA follows: TGTGCCACCAGCAGAGATATGGAGGGTCTCTACGAGCAGTACTTC. The full variable domain, in which reference TRBV15 and TRBJ2-7 provide the parts outside the CDR3, is DAMVIQNPRYQVTQFGKPVTLSCSQTLNHNVMYWYQQKSSQAPKLLFHYYDKDFNNEADTPDNFQSRRPNTSFCFLDIRSPGLGDTAMYLCATSRDMEGLYEQYFGPGTRLTVT.

V is TRBV5-1 and J is TRBJ2-4; D possibly corresponds to TRBD2 (6 bases). Germline CDR1 is SGHRS and CDR2 is YFSETQ. The CDR3 runs to 15 residues. V lost 5 bases to trimming and J lost 6 bases, with 18 bases between them. CDR3 sequence reads: CASSHPPGEVNIQYF. DNA for the CDR3: TGCGCCAGCAGTCATCCGCCGGGGGAGGTAAACATTCAGTACTTC.

This clone was picked up one time. This chain links TRBV7-2 with TRBJ1-2; 7 nucleotides align to TRBD1. The CDR3 is 13 residues long. The germline gives CDR1 SGHTA, CDR2 FQGNSA. V trimming: 5 bases; J trimming: 7 bases; junction bases outside the gene matches: 7. For the CDR3, the DNA is TGTGCCAGCAGCCTCGACAGGGTGGGTGGCTACACCTTC. Its translation is CASSLDRVGGYTF. Looking up the rest from reference TRBV7-2 and TRBJ1-2 gives the full variable domain: GAGVSQSPSNKVTEKGKDVELRCDPISGHTALYWYRQSLGQGLEFLIYFQGNSAPDKSGLPSDRFSAERTGGSVSTLTIQRTQQEDSAVYLCASSLDRVGGYTFGSGTRLTVV.

Note on this clone: Since a much larger clone is just one base distant, this may be a read error. V gene TRBV7-9 combines with J gene TRBJ2-7, with unresolved D. This CDR3 region has 13 residues. Per germline, CDR1 SEHNR and CDR2 FQNEAQ (reference sequence). The CDR3 DNA is TGTGCCGGCAGCTTAGGGCACAACTACGAGCAGTACTTC. This encodes CAGSLGHNYEQYF.